Presented here are 8 T cell receptor beta chains from one specimen sequenced in a study of cytomegalovirus exposure and HLA in healthy donors. The primer mix had 60 Vbeta and 13 Jbeta primers. Libraries were prepared by immunoSEQ multiplex PCR; TCRdb keeps only in-frame clonotypes and omits some of them. The sample carries 150,000 to 200,000 clones, roughly four fifths recorded once. Input material: PBMCs. The receptors shown here come from a woman aged 40 to 50 in good health and CMV-seronegative.

The chain links TRBV27 to TRBJ2-7; D possibly corresponds to TRBD2 (5 bases). CDR3 length: 13 residues. CDR1 and CDR2 from the germline V gene are MNHEY and SMNVEV (reference sequence). V was pared by 6 bases and J by 7 bases, with 16 bases between. CDR3 nucleotide sequence: TGTGCCAGCAGCCCCACGAGCGCGGGTGAGCAGTACTTC. Protein product: CASSPTSAGEQYF.

The chain recombines TRBV5-6 with TRBJ1-6, with D maybe TRBD1 (5 bases). CDR3 size: 14 residues. Germline CDR1 and CDR2: SGHDT and YYEEEE. V gave up 2 bases and J gave up 7 bases, with 10 bases separating them. The CDR3 DNA reads TGTGCCAGCAGCTTTCCAGGGCGCAATTCACCCCTCCACTTT. This encodes CASSFPGRNSPLHF. Filled out from reference TRBV5-6 and TRBJ1-6, the complete variable domain reads DAGVTQSPTHLIKTRGQQVTLRCSPKSGHDTVSWYQQALGQGPQFIFQYYEEEERQRGNFPDRFSGHQFPNYSSELNVNALLLGDSALYLCASSFPGRNSPLHFGNGTRLTVT.

The chain joins TRBV9 to TRBJ2-1; D is ambiguous. Trimming took 0 bases from V and 0 from J, leaving 10 bases between them. The CDR3 spans 16 residues. The germline CDR1 and CDR2 sequences are SGDLS and YYNGEE. CDR3 DNA: TGTGCCAGCAGCGTAGGAAGTGGTAGCTCCTACAATGAGCAGTTCTTC. This codes for CASSVGSGSSYNEQFF.

The chain joins TRBV5-1 to TRBJ2-5; 7 bases map to TRBD2. Trimming cost V 2 bases and J 1 base; bases outside gene matches: 2. The germline gives CDR1 SGHRS, CDR2 YFSETQ. The CDR3 totals 14 residues. CDR3 sequence reads: CASSFIAGQETQYF. CDR3 sequence (DNA): TGCGCCAGCAGCTTCATAGCGGGCCAAGAGACCCAGTACTTC.

V gene TRBV29-1 combines with J gene TRBJ2-1; weak D call: TRBD2 (5 bases). CDR1 SQVTM and CDR2 ANQGSEA come from the germline V gene. The CDR3 is 11 amino acids. V was clipped by 6 bases and J by 7 bases, with 10 bases between them. This CDR3 is CSVSGRNEQFF. DNA of the CDR3: TGCAGCGTCAGCGGTCGTAATGAGCAGTTCTTC.

The CDR3 loop reads CASTLVERGSEKLFF. Here the CDR3 DNA reads TGTGCCAGTACCCTGGTTGAACGAGGGAGTGAAAAACTGTTTTTT. This chain links TRBV19 with TRBJ1-4; D is undetermined. Germline-derived CDR1 and CDR2 are LNHDA and SQIVND (reference sequence). V lost 7 bases and J lost 7, with 19 bases in between. The CDR3 runs to 15 residues. Supplemented by reference TRBV19 and TRBJ1-4, the full variable domain reads DGGITQSPKYLFRKEGQNVTLSCEQNLNHDAMYWYRQDPGQGLRLIYYSQIVNDFQKGDIAEGYSVSREKKESFPLTVTSAQKNPTAFYLCASTLVERGSEKLFFGSGTQLSVL.

The chain joins TRBV7-2 to TRBJ2-3; 14 bases align to TRBD2. Germline V gene data show CDR1 as SGHTA and CDR2 as FQGNSA. The J segment lost 1 base and the V segment lost 4 bases, leaving 1 base of the junction unmatched. This CDR3 region has 16 residues. The CDR3 here is CASSSGLAGGTDTQYF. The CDR3 DNA reads TGTGCCAGCAGCTCGGGACTAGCGGGAGGCACAGATACGCAGTATTTT.

The rearrangement links TRBV7-2 to TRBJ2-7, with a possible D match to TRBD2 (5 bases). The CDR3 totals 13 residues. Per germline, CDR1 SGHTA and CDR2 FQGNSA. The ends were cut back, 1 base at V and 9 bases at J, with 13 bases in the middle. CDR3 sequence: CASSLGRTAAQYF. Here the CDR3 DNA reads TGTGCCAGCAGCTTAGGCAGGACTGCGGCGCAGTACTTC.